This T cell receptor beta chain appears in the sequencing data of a study of low-dose radiotherapy and immunotherapy resistance in tumors (dated by TCRdb to between 2022 and 2023). The study in broad terms: Patients in Cohort 1 were given 0.5 Gy per fraction every 2 weeks, and the prescribed total PTV dose was 6.5 Gy. Aspirin 300 mg was taken orally once daily by patients for four cycles, starting on cycle 1 day 1. Patients were given nivolumab as a 240 mg flat dose every two weeks and ipilimumab at 1 mg/kg every six weeks, with both drugs delivered intravenously. Patients in Cohort 2 were given 1 Gy per fraction every two weeks, for a total of 13 Gy across 26 weeks. Randomization of trial participants into treatment groups was not performed. Eight patients were included in the translational analysis, namely three from the first dose cohort plus the first five from the second dose cohort. Cyclophosphamide 200 mg/m2 was given intravenously every two weeks, one day before each radiation and immunotherapy administration.

This clonotype was picked up many times. Its antigen target is currently unknown. No much larger clone exists at a distance of one base, and base qualities are not known. The time point label for this specimen denotes: before trial treatment. The donors came from RACIN, which was a single-arm phase I dose-escalation trial that paired nivolumab and ipilimumab with aspirin, low-dose cyclophosphamide and low-dose radiotherapy. To be eligible, a patient needed to have an advanced solid tumor that was TIL-negative. There are 13 amino acids in the CDR3, from cysteine to phenylalanine inclusive. CDR3 DNA only is kept here, 39 bases in frame from base 1. The V end loses 5 bases and the J end loses 1 base, and a stretch of 9 bases separates them. CDR1 is given as SQVTM and CDR2 as ANQGSEA, both from the germline V gene. For sequencing, an Illumina HiSeq 2500 was employed. First-strand cDNA was synthesized with Superscript III and a set of TRAV- and TRBV-specific primers, covering both TCRalpha and TCRbeta chains. TCRs were amplified for around 20 PCR cycles with Phusion, using a constant-region primer paired with the adapter attached to the V primers. Amplification of the isolated mRNA was done with the MessageAmp II aRNA Amplification Kit, which involved an approximately 15-hour in vitro transcription at 37 degrees C. The Dynabeads mRNA DIRECT Purification Kit was used to isolate mRNA for TCR sequencing. Indexed Illumina adapters were added in a second Phusion PCR of 20 to 25 cycles, after which AMPure XP beads were used to purify the products. As for the original processing: Using custom Perl scripts, TCR sequences encoding the same protein were pooled, out-of-frame sequences were removed, and the abundance of each clonotype was computed. TCR sequences supported by only a single read were excluded from analysis. Repertoire metrics included Shannon entropy, Gini index, clonality, richness, and frequency of TCRs shared between repertoires. The public reads were reanalyzed by TCRdb: fastp trimming at Q25, MiXCR alignment, in-frame beta chains only. Every entry covers one CDR3 protein and lists the most common genes and DNA from its rows. The V and J calls reflect TCRdb's pipeline rather than the authors' work. Recorded for this sample are roughly 76,000 distinct CDR3 sequences; under 20% of them occurred a single time. Less than 6% of the sample belongs to the ten largest clones.

Sequences were derived from PBMCs, sampled before treatment. The clonotype was recovered from a male donor with prostate cancer. The chain uses TRBV29-1 and TRBJ1-3; the D gene lacks a confident call. The bases read TGCAGCGTTCTATATGGTTCTGGAAACACCATATATTTT. Translation gives CSVLYGSGNTIYF. The CDR3 plus the reference TRBV29-1 and TRBJ1-3 genes for the other parts give the full variable domain: SAVISQKPSRDICQRGTSLTIQCQVDSQVTMMFWYRQQPGQSLTLIATANQGSEATYESGFVIDKFPISRPNLTFSTLTVSNMSPEDSSIYLCSVLYGSGNTIYFGEGSWLTVV.